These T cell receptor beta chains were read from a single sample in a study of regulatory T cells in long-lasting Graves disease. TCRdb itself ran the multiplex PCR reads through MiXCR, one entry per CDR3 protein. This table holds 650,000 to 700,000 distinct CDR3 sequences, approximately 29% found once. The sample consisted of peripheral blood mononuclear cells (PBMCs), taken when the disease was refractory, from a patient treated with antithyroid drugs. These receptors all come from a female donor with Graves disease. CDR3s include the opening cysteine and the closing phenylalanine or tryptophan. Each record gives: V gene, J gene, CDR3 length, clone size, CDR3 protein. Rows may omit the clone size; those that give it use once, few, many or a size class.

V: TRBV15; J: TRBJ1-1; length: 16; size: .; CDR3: CATSRDIYALNTEAFF
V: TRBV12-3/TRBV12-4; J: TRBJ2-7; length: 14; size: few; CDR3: CASRGLGPSVEQYF
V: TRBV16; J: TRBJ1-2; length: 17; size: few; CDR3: CASSQSAQGQGGYGYTF
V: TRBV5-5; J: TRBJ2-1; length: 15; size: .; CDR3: CASTLLASAYNEQFF
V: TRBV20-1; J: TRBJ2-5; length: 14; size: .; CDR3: CSAITSGRVETQYF
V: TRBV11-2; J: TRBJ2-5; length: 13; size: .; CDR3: CASSQTIVETQYF
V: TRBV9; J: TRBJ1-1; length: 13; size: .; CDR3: CASSVHANTEAFF
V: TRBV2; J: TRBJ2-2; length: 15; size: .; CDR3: CASSAAGGNTGELFF
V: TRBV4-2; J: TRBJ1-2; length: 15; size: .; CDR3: CASSHGQGQGEGYTF
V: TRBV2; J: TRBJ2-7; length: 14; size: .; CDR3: CASIGPSGIHEQYF
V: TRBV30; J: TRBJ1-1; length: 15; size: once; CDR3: CAWSLKQGEGTEAFF
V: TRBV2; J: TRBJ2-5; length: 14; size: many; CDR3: CASSGMLAEGTQYF
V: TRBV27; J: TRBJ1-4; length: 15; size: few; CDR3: CASSLSLGPNEKLFF
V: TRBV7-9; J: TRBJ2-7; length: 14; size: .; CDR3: CASSFTGGPGEQYF
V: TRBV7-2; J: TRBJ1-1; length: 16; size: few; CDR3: CASSPQVAGVGTEAFF
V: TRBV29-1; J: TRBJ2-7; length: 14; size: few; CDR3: CSVAGGTSGSMQYF
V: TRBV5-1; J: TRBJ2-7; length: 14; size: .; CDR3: CASGNRAGSYEQYF
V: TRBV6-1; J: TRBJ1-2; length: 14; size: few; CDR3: CASSPGLEGYGYTF
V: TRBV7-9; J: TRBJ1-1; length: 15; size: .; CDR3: CASSPRTGGITEAFF
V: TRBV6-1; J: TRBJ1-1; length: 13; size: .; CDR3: CASSETPRAEAFF
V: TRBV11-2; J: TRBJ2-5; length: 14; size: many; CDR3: CASSLGLLMETQYF
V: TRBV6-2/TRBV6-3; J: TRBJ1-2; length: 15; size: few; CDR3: CASSYSTGQNYGYTF
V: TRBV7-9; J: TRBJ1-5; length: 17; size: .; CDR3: CASSLGDRGRRGQPQHF
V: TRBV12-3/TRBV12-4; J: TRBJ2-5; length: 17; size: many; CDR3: CASSLNEPPAGRGTQYF
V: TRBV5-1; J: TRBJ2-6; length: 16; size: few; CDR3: CASSTGPISGANVLTF
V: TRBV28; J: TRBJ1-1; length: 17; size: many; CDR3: CASSLPRGGLMNTEAFF
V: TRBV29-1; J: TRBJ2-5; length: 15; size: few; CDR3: CSVADLSQHQETQYF
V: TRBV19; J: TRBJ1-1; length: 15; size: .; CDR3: CASKGGPGVNTEAFF
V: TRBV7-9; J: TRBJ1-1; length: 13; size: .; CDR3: CASSSRQAFEAFF